The next 12 T cell receptor beta chains were all read from a single sample in a study of T cell repertoires in cytomegalovirus infection. MiXCR was run by TCRdb on the reads, yielding one entry per CDR3 protein. The data hold about 150,000 distinct CDR3 sequences, with about a quarter observed a single time. Source material: PBMCs. The receptors were gathered from a human donor in good health (CMV status not recorded). Some clones in this sample may be carry-over from other donors' samples.

This clonotype was counted only a few times. The chain is built from TRBV28 and TRBJ2-5, with D perhaps matching TRBD2 (5 bases). This CDR3 is built from 13 residues. Germline CDR1 is MDHEN and CDR2 is SYDVKM. V lost 6 bases to trimming and J lost 5 bases, with 13 bases between them. The CDR3 nucleotides read TGTGCCAGCAGGACGGGGTTTGTGGAGACCCAGTACTTC. Amino acid sequence: CASRTGFVETQYF.

As for this clonotype: Germline is not matched at one junction end, which may reflect a read error. The gene calls are TRBV6-6 and TRBJ2-7; D unclear. Germline lookup yields CDR1 MNHNY and CDR2 SVGAGI (reference sequence). The CDR3 contains 14 residues. In DNA, the CDR3 is TGTGCCAGAAGTTACTCGACCGCTCAGGCCGAGCAGTACTTC. As protein: CARSYSTAQAEQYF.

There are many counts of this clonotype. The gene calls are TRBV27 and TRBJ1-5; possibly TRBD1 for D (5 bases). V was clipped by 8 bases and J by 1 base, with 12 bases between them. Germline CDR1 reads MNHEY; CDR2 reads SMNVEV (reference sequence). There are 14 residues in the CDR3. The CDR3 bases are TGTGCCAGCTCCTTTGGGGGGAGCAATCAGCCCCAGCATTTT. Translating it yields CASSFGGSNQPQHF.

This clonotype was detected many times. CDR3 DNA sequence: TGTGCCAGCAGTGAACAATTTGGACAGGGAGCAGATACGCAGTATTTT. Its protein product is CASSEQFGQGADTQYF. The rearrangement links TRBV6-1 to TRBJ2-3; TRBD1 aligns across 8 bases. Germline CDR1 and CDR2: MNHNS and SASEGT. The CDR3 spans 16 residues. With V trimmed by 2 bases and J by 4 bases, 8 bases remained unmatched.

This clonotype turned up a few times. The CDR3 here is CASSRDRTYEQYF. DNA for the CDR3: TGTGCCAGCAGCCGGGACCGAACCTACGAGCAGTACTTC. V usage is TRBV27 and J usage is TRBJ2-7, with D possibly being TRBD1 or TRBD2 (5 bases each). Trimming cost V 6 bases and J 2 bases, with 11 bases left between them. The CDR3 runs to 13 residues. The germline CDR1 and CDR2 sequences are MNHEY and SMNVEV (reference sequence).

The table lists this clonotype with a few counts. This rearrangement joins TRBV12-3 or TRBV12-4 to TRBJ2-5; D is ambiguous. This CDR3 has 13 amino acids. V dropped 3 bases and J dropped 3 bases, with 8 bases sitting between them. Here the CDR3 reads CASSFGQEETQYF. In nucleotides, the CDR3 is TGTGCCAGCAGTTTTGGGCAGGAAGAGACCCAGTACTTC.

This clonotype was detected many times. This chain links TRBV7-3 with TRBJ2-1; 8 bases align to TRBD2. Germline V gives CDR1 SGHTA, CDR2 FQGTGA. This CDR3 is built from 16 residues. With V trimmed by 5 bases and J by 5 bases, 11 bases remained unmatched. DNA for the CDR3: TGTGCCAGCAGCCCCCAGGGCGGGGGGATCAACAATGAGCAGTTCTTC. It encodes CASSPQGGGINNEQFF.

The chain uses TRBV29-1 and TRBJ1-5; TRBD1 is a possible D gene (6 bases). Germline V gene data show CDR1 as SQVTM and CDR2 as ANQGSEA. The V gene lost 4 bases and the J gene lost 1 base, with 14 bases spanning the gap. There are 15 residues in the CDR3. The CDR3 loop reads CSVVFGGMSNQPQHF. In DNA form, the CDR3 reads TGCAGCGTTGTATTTGGGGGCATGAGCAATCAGCCCCAGCATTTT.

This chain connects TRBV2 to TRBJ2-1; 12 bases map to TRBD2. Germline V gene sequence: CDR1 SNHLY, CDR2 FYNNEI. V trimming: 6 bases; J trimming: 6 bases; junction bases outside the gene matches: 6. The CDR3 consists of 15 residues. For the CDR3, the DNA is TGTGCCAGCAGGGAGACTAGCGGGGGCGCCAATGAGCAGTTCTTC. Encoded protein: CASRETSGGANEQFF.

In its sample, this clonotype was seen many times. The chain has TRBV11-2 and TRBJ1-1; TRBD1 matches 9 bases. With 5 bases clipped from V and 5 bases from J, the junction kept 6 bases outside the gene matches. Looked up from germline, CDR1 is SGHAT and CDR2 is FQNNGV. The CDR3 totals 14 residues. The CDR3 sequence: CASSKDRGGTEAFF. The CDR3 region has the DNA TGTGCCAGCAGCAAGGACAGGGGAGGGACTGAAGCTTTCTTT.

The chain uses TRBV6-2 or TRBV6-3 and TRBJ2-1; D is perhaps TRBD2 (7 bases). V was trimmed by 2 bases and J by 8 bases, leaving 19 bases between them. CDR3 size: 16 residues. Germline values: CDR1 MNHEY, CDR2 SVGEGT. CDR3 DNA sequence: TGTGCCAGCAGTTACCCGGAGAGAGGGGGGGCCCATGAGCAGTTCTTC. It yields the protein CASSYPERGGAHEQFF.

The chain is built from TRBV25-1 and TRBJ2-5; no clear D. V gave up 5 bases and J gave up 4 bases, with 8 bases separating them. The CDR3 is made up of 12 amino acids. CDR1 is MGHDK and CDR2 is SYGVNS in the germline V gene. The CDR3 coding sequence is TGTGCCAGCAGTCATTATGGAGAGACCCAGTACTTC. Translating gives CASSHYGETQYF.